The 14 T cell receptor beta chains presented below share a single source sample, sequenced in a study of cytomegalovirus exposure and HLA in healthy donors. The data were produced by immunoSEQ multiplex PCR, yet TCRdb's version contains in-frame clones alone and is incomplete. The sample contains about 310,000 clones, around 90% of which appear only once. The specimen sequenced was PBMCs. The receptors originated from a man aged 30 to 45 in good health and CMV-seronegative.

This chain connects TRBV19 to TRBJ2-6; 8 nucleotides agree with TRBD1. The V gene's germline CDR1 is LNHDA and CDR2 SQIVND (reference sequence). The V and J ends lost 1 base and 3 bases, in that order; junction bases with no gene match: 5. The CDR3 is 17 amino acids. CDR3 protein: CASSIGQGAVGANVLTF. The CDR3 DNA follows: TGTGCCAGTAGTATAGGTCAGGGGGCCGTTGGGGCCAACGTCCTGACTTTC.

This clone came up once. The chain combines TRBV7-9 with TRBJ1-1; D remains unclear. The CDR3 spans 15 residues. Between the trimmed V and J ends, which lost 1 base and 3 bases, there was a span of 12 bases. Germline V gives CDR1 SEHNR, CDR2 FQNEAQ (reference sequence). Here the CDR3 reads CASSLGAGLHTEAFF. CDR3 nucleotides: TGTGCCAGCAGCTTAGGGGCGGGGTTACACACTGAAGCTTTCTTT.

This chain joins TRBV2 and TRBJ1-1; 8 positions match TRBD1. This CDR3 has 13 amino acids. The J segment lost 4 bases and the V segment lost 10 bases, leaving 8 bases of the junction unmatched. Germline CDR1 SNHLY, CDR2 FYNNEI. The CDR3 here is CATLTGEGTEAFF. The CDR3 coding sequence is TGTGCCACCCTGACAGGGGAAGGCACTGAAGCTTTCTTT.

This rearrangement joins TRBV4-3 to TRBJ1-5, with D uncertain. Germline V gene lookup returns CDR1 LGHNA and CDR2 YSLEER. The CDR3 covers 14 residues. Trimming removed 4 bases at V and 2 bases at J, with 9 bases between. The CDR3 nucleotides are TGCGCCAGCAGCCCAGTCCTTCGCAATCAGCCCCAGCATTTT. Its translation: CASSPVLRNQPQHF.

This chain links TRBV11-2 with TRBJ2-5; a weak D match, TRBD1 (5 bases). The CDR3 contains 16 residues. The germline V gene has CDR1 SGHAT and CDR2 FQNNGV. The germline V and J ends were trimmed by 0 bases and 0 bases, with 11 bases remaining between them. In DNA, the CDR3 is TGTGCCAGCAGCTTAGATTTCGGCAGGGACCAAGAGACCCAGTACTTC. Translated: CASSLDFGRDQETQYF.

This clone appeared once. V and J are TRBV4-1 and TRBJ2-5; 10 bases fit TRBD2. Looked up from germline, CDR1 is MGHRA and CDR2 is YSYEKL. Trimming took 0 bases from V and 1 from J; bases not matched to a gene: 5. This CDR3 has 17 amino acids. The chain's CDR3 is CASSQDAAGGLQETQYF. The CDR3 DNA sequence: TGCGCCAGCAGCCAAGATGCAGCGGGGGGGCTCCAAGAGACCCAGTACTTC.

This clone was observed a single time. The gene calls are TRBV7-2 and TRBJ1-1; D uncertain. The CDR3 spans 15 residues. The germline gives CDR1 SGHTA, CDR2 FQGNSA. Deletions cut 1 base from V and 1 base from J, with 10 bases between. Written as DNA, the CDR3 is TGTGCCAGCAGCTTAGGCCGGGGAAAGAACACTGAAGCTTTCTTT. Encoded protein: CASSLGRGKNTEAFF.

The chain is built from TRBV6-6 and TRBJ2-7; weak D call: TRBD1 (5 bases). The V end was cut by 0 bases, the J end by 3 bases, with 6 bases between. The germline CDR1 and CDR2 sequences are MNHNY and SVGAGI (reference sequence). The CDR3 has 13 amino acids. DNA of the CDR3: TGTGCCAGCAGTTACTCTGACAGCTACGAGCAGTACTTC. Protein sequence: CASSYSDSYEQYF.

The V and J genes are TRBV5-5 and TRBJ2-7; 12 bases map to TRBD2. This CDR3 comprises 17 residues. The V gene end was trimmed by 0 bases and the J gene end by 2 bases; junction bases not matched to a gene: 6. Germline lookup yields CDR1 SGHKS and CDR2 YYEKEE (reference sequence). CDR3 DNA: TGTGCCAGCAGCTTGGGACCTAGCGGGGGGGTTCCCTACGAGCAGTACTTC. Its protein product is CASSLGPSGGVPYEQYF.

A note on this clone: Other DNA sequences from this sample encode an identical CDR3 as well. The chain is built from TRBV19 and TRBJ1-1; TRBD1 matches 8 bases. V shed 6 bases, J shed 5 bases, and the junction held 2 bases outside the gene matches. CDR3 size: 12 residues. Germline V lookup: CDR1 LNHDA, CDR2 SQIVND (reference sequence). CDR3 bases: TGTGCCAGTAGAACAGGGGGGACTGAAGCTTTCTTT. Protein sequence: CASRTGGTEAFF.

This chain uses TRBV6-6 with TRBJ1-2; unclear D gene. This CDR3 has 12 amino acids. The V end lost 5 bases, the J end lost 3 bases, and 7 bases lay between the germline ends. The germline CDR1 and CDR2 sequences are MNHNY and SVGAGI (reference sequence). CDR3: CASSTADYGYTF. CDR3 bases: TGTGCCAGCAGTACGGCGGACTATGGCTACACCTTC.

The gene calls are TRBV19 and TRBJ2-5, with a possible D match to TRBD1 (5 bases). V shed 0 bases and J shed 2 bases, with 13 bases lying between them. Looked up from germline, CDR1 is LNHDA and CDR2 is SQIVND (reference sequence). This CDR3 has 16 residues. Here the CDR3 reads CASSIDLGARQETQYF. The CDR3 DNA follows: TGTGCCAGTAGTATAGATCTTGGGGCAAGGCAAGAGACCCAGTACTTC.

J is TRBJ2-1 and V is TRBV19, with a weak D call TRBD1 (5 bases). CDR1 is LNHDA, CDR2 SQIVND, per germline (reference sequence). The CDR3 loop spans 12 amino acids. Trimming shortened V by 10 bases and J by 5 bases, and 12 bases separated the two germline ends. CDR3 region: CATQMGHNEQFF. The DNA of the CDR3 is TGTGCCACTCAGATGGGGCACAATGAGCAGTTCTTC.

The J gene is TRBJ2-7, the V gene TRBV27, with 9 bases fitting TRBD1. Per the germline V gene, CDR1 is MNHEY and CDR2 is SMNVEV (reference sequence). The CDR3 is 17 residues long. The ends lost 4 bases at V and 2 bases at J; junction bases unmatched: 12. In nucleotides, the CDR3 is TGTGCCAGCAGTTCACCCCTCCTACAGGGGGCTGCCTACGAGCAGTACTTC. Its protein is CASSSPLLQGAAYEQYF.